Listed below are T cell receptor beta chains from one sample, sequenced in a study of blood T cells in healthy people across ages. TCRdb reanalysed the 5' RACE reads using MiXCR and keeps one entry per CDR3 protein. The sample records about 680,000 distinct CDR3 sequences, 49% being singletons. Sequenced sample: blood. Receptor source: a woman between 55 and 75 years old in good health. Both conserved end residues are part of each CDR3. A D gene is named only where the DNA matches it firmly. Clone size is not always given. Where it is, it says once, few, many or a class for expanded clones.

clone_size d_call j_call v_call cdr3_aa cdr3_nt
- - TRBJ2-7 TRBV18 CASSPLGGPPYEQYF TGTGCCAGCTCACCACTGGGGGGTCCCCCCTACGAGCAGTACTTC
- TRBD2 TRBJ2-3 TRBV7-3 CASSLTFPGGSRADTQYF TGTGCCAGCAGCTTAACGTTCCCTGGCGGGAGTAGGGCAGATACGCAGTATTTT
- - TRBJ2-5 TRBV7-2 CASSLVGTRRWETQYF TGTGCCAGCAGCTTAGTAGGGACAAGACGGTGGGAGACCCAGTACTTC
- - TRBJ1-1 TRBV7-2 CASSRRDWGVGTEAFF TGTGCCAGCAGCCGACGCGACTGGGGGGTGGGCACTGAAGCTTTCTTT
- - TRBJ1-1 TRBV6-6 CASSDGGPAFF TGTGCCAGCAGTGACGGAGGGCCAGCTTTCTTT
- - TRBJ2-7 TRBV28 CASSLIRSEQYF TGTGCCAGCAGTTTAATAAGGAGCGAGCAGTACTTC
- - TRBJ2-7 TRBV6-1 CASTLTGNEQYF TGTGCCAGCACTCTTACAGGGAACGAGCAGTACTTC
- TRBD2 TRBJ2-7 TRBV7-2 CASSSGTTPLEQYF TGTGCCAGCAGCTCCGGGACTACCCCCTTGGAGCAGTACTTC
few TRBD1 TRBJ1-4 TRBV4-3 CASSLGTETTNEKLFF TGCGCCAGCAGCCTAGGGACAGAGACAACTAATGAAAAACTGTTTTTT
many - TRBJ1-2 TRBV5-4 CASSLAGNGYTF TGTGCCAGCAGCTTGGCGGGGAATGGCTACACCTTC
- - TRBJ2-5 TRBV5-1 CASRVGYQETQYF TGCGCCAGCCGGGTCGGGTACCAAGAGACCCAGTACTTC
few - TRBJ1-2 TRBV20-1 CSARPRDTINYGYTF TGCAGTGCTAGACCCCGGGACACGATTAACTATGGCTACACCTTC
- - TRBJ2-1 TRBV4-3 CASSSRDGPYNEQFF TGCGCCAGCAGCTCTCGGGACGGGCCCTACAATGAGCAGTTCTTC
- TRBD2 TRBJ2-1 TRBV7-2 CVSSLEASGTLGEQFF TGTGTCAGCAGCTTAGAGGCCAGCGGGACCCTCGGTGAGCAGTTCTTC
- TRBD1 TRBJ2-2 TRBV6-5 CASSPGTVTGELFF TGTGCCAGCAGTCCCGGGACAGTCACCGGGGAGCTGTTTTTT
- - TRBJ1-4 TRBV4-1 CASSQDRSTLFF TGCGCCAGCAGCCAAGATCGGAGCACACTGTTTTTT
- - TRBJ1-1 TRBV5-1 CASSQGRLREGSTEAFF TGCGCCAGCAGCCAGGGACGGCTTCGGGAGGGGAGCACTGAAGCTTTCTTT
- - TRBJ2-3 TRBV20-1 CRASPGASGLTDTQYF TGCAGGGCTAGTCCGGGGGCTAGCGGCCTCACAGATACGCAGTATTTT
- - TRBJ1-2 TRBV3-1 CASSQERGLRGYTF TGTGCCAGCAGCCAAGAACGAGGCTTACGTGGCTACACCTTC
- TRBD2 TRBJ2-5 TRBV7-9 CASSLRTSGSSYNEQYF TGTGCCAGCAGCTTAAGGACTAGCGGGAGTTCCTACAATGAGCAGTACTTC
- - TRBJ2-1 TRBV4-3 CASSQDLEDQVGNEQFF TGCGCCAGCAGCCAAGATCTGGAGGACCAGGTGGGCAATGAGCAGTTCTTC
few TRBD2 TRBJ2-3 TRBV20-1 CSARDFREGTDTQYF TGCAGTGCTAGAGATTTCAGGGAGGGGACAGATACGCAGTATTTT
- - TRBJ1-2 TRBV5-1 CVSSLDGFYGYTF TGCGTCAGCAGCCTGGACGGATTCTATGGCTACACCTTC
once - TRBJ2-5 TRBV7-6 CASSFTHGEGAPGETQYF TGTGCCAGCAGCTTTACCCACGGGGAGGGGGCGCCGGGTGAGACCCAGTACTTC
- - TRBJ2-5 TRBV18 CASSPAAMETQYF TGTGCCAGCTCACCAGCGGCGATGGAGACCCAGTACTTC
few - TRBJ1-4 TRBV20-1 CSARVDPIRNEKLFF TGCAGTGCTAGAGTTGACCCCATAAGAAATGAAAAACTGTTTTTT
- TRBD2 TRBJ2-1 TRBV6-6 CASSIAGGWNEQFF TGTGCCAGCAGTATAGCGGGAGGGTGGAATGAGCAGTTCTTC
- TRBD2 TRBJ2-1 TRBV7-3 CASSLNGASGTYNEQFF TGTGCCAGCAGCTTAAATGGCGCTAGCGGGACCTACAATGAGCAGTTCTTC
- - TRBJ2-7 TRBV5-6 CASTRLVLGKVYEQYF TGTGCCAGCACCCGTTTGGTACTGGGAAAAGTCTACGAGCAGTACTTC
- TRBD2 TRBJ2-1 TRBV15 CATSSTASGRLYNEQFF TGTGCCACCAGCAGTACTGCAAGCGGGAGGCTCTACAATGAGCAGTTCTTC
- - TRBJ1-4 TRBV20-1 CSARANGYEKLFF TGCAGTGCCAGGGCCAATGGGTATGAAAAACTGTTTTTT
- TRBD1 TRBJ2-7 TRBV6-2/TRBV6-3 CASLPRDSYFYEQYF TGTGCCAGCTTACCCCGGGACAGTTATTTCTACGAGCAGTACTTC
- - TRBJ2-3 TRBV4-1 CASSGIGQGGDTQYF TGCGCCAGCAGCGGGATCGGTCAGGGGGGAGATACGCAGTATTTT
- - TRBJ1-4 TRBV9 CASSVSAVLGNEKLFF TGTGCCAGCAGCGTGTCGGCAGTATTGGGTAATGAAAAACTGTTTTTT
- TRBD2 TRBJ2-5 TRBV20-1 CSATSGKETQYF TGCAGTGCAACTAGCGGGAAAGAGACCCAGTACTTC
few - TRBJ1-5 TRBV5-1 CASSLGGDQPQHF TGTGCCAGCAGCTTAGGTGGAGATCAGCCCCAGCATTTT
- TRBD2 TRBJ2-5 TRBV14 CASSQPSGETQYF TGTGCCAGCAGTCAACCTAGCGGAGAGACCCAGTACTTC
- - TRBJ2-3 TRBV29-1 CSVPRRAGEADTQYF TGCAGCGTTCCCCGGAGGGCTGGGGAAGCAGATACGCAGTATTTT
- - TRBJ2-5 TRBV29-1 CSVDHGGQGDEQYF TGCAGCGTTGACCACGGGGGGCAGGGCGATGAGCAGTACTTC
- - TRBJ2-7 TRBV2 CASSEGYSYEQYF TGTGCCAGCAGTGAAGGCTATTCCTACGAGCAGTACTTC
- - TRBJ2-7 TRBV6-5 CASSKTGYPYEQYF TGTGCCAGCAGCAAAACAGGGTATCCCTACGAGCAGTACTTC